The rows below give T cell receptor beta chains drawn from one sample of a study of PD-1 blockade in classical Hodgkin lymphoma. Some clones are missing from TCRdb's copy, which holds only in-frame ones; the method was immunoSEQ multiplex PCR. The table lists approximately 93,000 clones, just under 80% of them singletons. Material: peripheral blood mononuclear cells (PBMCs), obtained before the fourth cycle of nivolumab. The receptors were sampled from a human donor with classical Hodgkin lymphoma. The conserved cysteine and the conserved F or W are not part of the CDR3 here.

>TRBV11-3|TRBJ2-1|12
ASSSRDSYNEQF
>TRBV28|TRBJ2-3|15
ASSLSVLAGVPDTQY
>TRBV29-1|TRBJ1-5|11
SVAGQGGQPQH
>TRBV11-2|TRBJ1-1|11
ASSSRGNTEAF
>TRBV7-9|TRBJ1-1|11
ASSPLQGAQAF
>TRBV5-1|TRBJ2-1|12
ASSVPDRGLEQF
>TRBV9|TRBJ2-1|14
ASSSPTGQGYNEQF
>TRBV5-1|TRBJ2-3|15
ASSLSQDSVGGDTQY
>TRBV11-2|TRBJ2-7|12
ASSLVAAYYEQY
>TRBV4-1|TRBJ2-1|11
ASSPKPTREQF
>TRBV11-1|TRBJ1-6|14
ASSLGLGQGNSPLH
>TRBV6-5|TRBJ2-1|11
ASSYSGSPGQF
>TRBV25-1|TRBJ2-3|14
ASSGGTSGHTDTQY
>TRBV19|TRBJ1-1|13
ASSIRGGSGTEAF
>TRBV5-1|TRBJ2-3|13
ASSLLTTSTDTQY